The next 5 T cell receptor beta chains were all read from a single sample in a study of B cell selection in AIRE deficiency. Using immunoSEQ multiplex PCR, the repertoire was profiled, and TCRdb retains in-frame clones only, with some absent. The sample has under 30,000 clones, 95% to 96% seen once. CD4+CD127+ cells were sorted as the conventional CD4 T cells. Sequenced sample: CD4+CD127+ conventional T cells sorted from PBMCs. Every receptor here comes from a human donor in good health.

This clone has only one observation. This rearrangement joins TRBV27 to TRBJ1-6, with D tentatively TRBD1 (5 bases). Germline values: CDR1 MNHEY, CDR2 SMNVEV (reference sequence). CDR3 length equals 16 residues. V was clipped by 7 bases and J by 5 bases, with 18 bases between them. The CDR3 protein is CASTKWGVSNNSPLHF. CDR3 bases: TGTGCCAGCACCAAATGGGGGGTCAGTAATAATTCACCCCTCCACTTT.

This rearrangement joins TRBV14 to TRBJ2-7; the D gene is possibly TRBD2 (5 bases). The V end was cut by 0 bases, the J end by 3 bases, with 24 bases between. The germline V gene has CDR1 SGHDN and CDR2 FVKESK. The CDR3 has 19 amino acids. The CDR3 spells CASSQDIPRRQSRYYEQYF. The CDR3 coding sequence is TGTGCCAGCAGCCAAGATATTCCCCGGAGGCAGTCCCGTTACTACGAGCAGTACTTC.

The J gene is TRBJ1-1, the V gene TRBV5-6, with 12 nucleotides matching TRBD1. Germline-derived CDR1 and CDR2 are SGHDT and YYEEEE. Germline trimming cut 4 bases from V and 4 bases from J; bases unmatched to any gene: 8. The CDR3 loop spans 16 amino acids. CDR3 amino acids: CASSEGDRGRFTEAFF. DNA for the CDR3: TGTGCCAGCAGCGAAGGGGACAGGGGGCGCTTCACTGAAGCTTTCTTT.

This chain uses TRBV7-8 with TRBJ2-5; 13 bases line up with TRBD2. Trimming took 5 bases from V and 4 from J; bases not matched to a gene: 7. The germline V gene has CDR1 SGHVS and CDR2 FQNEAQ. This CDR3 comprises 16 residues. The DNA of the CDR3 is TGTGCCAGCAGCCTGAGAGGACTAGCGGGAGTAGAGACCCAGTACTTC. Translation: CASSLRGLAGVETQYF.

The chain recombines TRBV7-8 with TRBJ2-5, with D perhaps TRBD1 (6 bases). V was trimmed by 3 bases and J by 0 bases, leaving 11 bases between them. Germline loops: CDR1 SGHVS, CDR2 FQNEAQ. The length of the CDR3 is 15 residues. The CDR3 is CASSFGTKYQETQYF. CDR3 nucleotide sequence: TGTGCCAGCAGCTTTGGGACAAAGTACCAAGAGACCCAGTACTTC.